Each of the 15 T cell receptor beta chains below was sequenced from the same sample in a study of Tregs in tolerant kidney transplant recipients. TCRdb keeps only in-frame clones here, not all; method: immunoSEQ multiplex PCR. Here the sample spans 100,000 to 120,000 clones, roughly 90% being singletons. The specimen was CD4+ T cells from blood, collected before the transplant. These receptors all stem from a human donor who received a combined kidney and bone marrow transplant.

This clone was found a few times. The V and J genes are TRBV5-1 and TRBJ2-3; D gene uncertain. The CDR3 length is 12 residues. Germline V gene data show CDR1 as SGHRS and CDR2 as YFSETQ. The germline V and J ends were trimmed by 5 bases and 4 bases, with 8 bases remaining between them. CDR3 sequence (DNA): TGCGCCAGCAGTCCCCCAGCAGATACGCAGTATTTT. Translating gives CASSPPADTQYF.

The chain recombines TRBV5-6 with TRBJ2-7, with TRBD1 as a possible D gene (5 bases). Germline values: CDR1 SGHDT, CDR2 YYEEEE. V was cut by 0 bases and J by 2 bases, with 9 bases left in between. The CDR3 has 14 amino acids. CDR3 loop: CASSLAGKTYEQYF. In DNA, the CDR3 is TGTGCCAGCAGCTTGGCAGGGAAAACCTACGAGCAGTACTTC.

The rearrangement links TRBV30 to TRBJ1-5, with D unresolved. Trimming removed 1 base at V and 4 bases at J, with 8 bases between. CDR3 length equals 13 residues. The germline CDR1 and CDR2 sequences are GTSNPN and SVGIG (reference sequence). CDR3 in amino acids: CAWSGAQNQPQHF. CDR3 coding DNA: TGTGCCTGGAGTGGCGCACAGAATCAGCCCCAGCATTTT.

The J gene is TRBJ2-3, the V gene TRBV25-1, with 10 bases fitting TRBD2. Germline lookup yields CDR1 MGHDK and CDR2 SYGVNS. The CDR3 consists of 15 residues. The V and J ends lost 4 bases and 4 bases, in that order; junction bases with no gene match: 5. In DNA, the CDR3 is TGTGCCAGCAGTGCAGGAAGCGGGGGGGCAGATACGCAGTATTTT. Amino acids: CASSAGSGGADTQYF. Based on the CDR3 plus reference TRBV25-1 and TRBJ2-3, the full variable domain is EADIYQTPRYLVIGTGKKITLECSQTMGHDKMYWYQQDPGMELHLIHYSYGVNSTEKGDLSSESTVSRIRTEHFPLTLESARPSHTSQYLCASSAGSGGADTQYFGPGTRLTVL.

DNA for the CDR3: TGCGCCAGCAGGCAACTCGCCGGGACAGGGGACGACGAGCAGTACTTC. Translating it yields CASRQLAGTGDDEQYF. This rearrangement joins TRBV5-1 to TRBJ2-7, with TRBD1 identical over 10 bases. V lost 5 bases and J lost 5; bases outside the gene matches: 13. The CDR3 contains 16 residues. CDR1 is SGHRS and CDR2 is YFSETQ in the germline V gene.

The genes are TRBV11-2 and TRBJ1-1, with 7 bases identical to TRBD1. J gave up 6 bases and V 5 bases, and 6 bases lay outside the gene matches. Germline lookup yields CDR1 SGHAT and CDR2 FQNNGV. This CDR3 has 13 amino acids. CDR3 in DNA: TGTGCCAGCAGCCTCCAGGGGGGTGCTGAAGCTTTCTTT. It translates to CASSLQGGAEAFF.

The CDR3 DNA reads TGTGCCAGCTCGCATGCTAGGTCTAATGAAAAACTGTTTTTT. Its translation: CASSHARSNEKLFF. The chain combines TRBV18 with TRBJ1-4; D call uncertain. The V gene's germline CDR1 is KGHSH and CDR2 LQKENI. The CDR3 extends over 14 amino acids. V was cut by 6 bases and J by 3 bases, with 11 bases left in between. The variable domain in full, with the rest retrieved from reference TRBV18 and TRBJ1-4, is NAGVMQNPRHLVRRRGQEARLRCSPMKGHSHVYWYRQLPEEGLKFMVYLQKENIIDESGMPKERFSAEFPKEGPSILRIQQVVRGDSAAYFCASSHARSNEKLFFGSGTQLSVL.

CDR3 protein: CASSFTGTPQETQYF. The CDR3 nucleotides read TGCGCCAGCAGCTTTACCGGGACTCCCCAAGAGACCCAGTACTTC. The chain carries TRBV5-1 and TRBJ2-5; D possibly corresponds to TRBD2 (6 bases). Germline CDR1 is SGHRS and CDR2 is YFSETQ. The CDR3 contains 15 residues. Trimming removed 2 bases from V and 1 base from J, with 12 bases in between.

The CDR3 region is CAWSWGTVNTEAFF. CDR3 in DNA: TGTGCCTGGAGTTGGGGCACGGTGAACACTGAAGCTTTCTTT. The chain is built from TRBV30 and TRBJ1-1; the D gene is possibly TRBD1 (5 bases). The CDR3 contains 14 residues. The germline V gene has CDR1 GTSNPN and CDR2 SVGIG (reference sequence). The ends were cut back, 2 bases at V and 0 bases at J, with 10 bases in the middle.

The CDR3 DNA is TGCGCCAGCAGCCCCCCAGCGGGGGGCACATACAATGAGCAGTTCTTC. Translating it yields CASSPPAGGTYNEQFF. J is TRBJ2-1 and V is TRBV4-1, with 9 bases identical to TRBD2. The germline gives CDR1 MGHRA, CDR2 YSYEKL. The CDR3 spans 16 residues. V was clipped by 4 bases and J by 4 bases; unmatched bases: 8.

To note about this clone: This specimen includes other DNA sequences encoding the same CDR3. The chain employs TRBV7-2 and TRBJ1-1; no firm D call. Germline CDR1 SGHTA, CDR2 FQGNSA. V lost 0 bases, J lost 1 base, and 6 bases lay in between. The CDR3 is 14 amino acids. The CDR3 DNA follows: TGTGCCAGCAGCTTAGCACGGGGGAACACTGAAGCTTTCTTT. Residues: CASSLARGNTEAFF.

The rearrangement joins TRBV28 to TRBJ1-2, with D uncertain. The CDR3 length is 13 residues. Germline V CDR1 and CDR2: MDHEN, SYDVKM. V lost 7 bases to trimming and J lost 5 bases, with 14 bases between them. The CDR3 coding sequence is TGTGCCAGCACGTTGGGAGATTGGTATGGCTACACCTTC. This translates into CASTLGDWYGYTF.

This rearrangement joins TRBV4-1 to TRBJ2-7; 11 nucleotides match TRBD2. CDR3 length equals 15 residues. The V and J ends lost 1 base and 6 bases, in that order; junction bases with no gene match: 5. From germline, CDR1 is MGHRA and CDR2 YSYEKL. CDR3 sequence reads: CASSQVTSGSSEQYF. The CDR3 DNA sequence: TGCGCCAGCAGCCAAGTTACTAGCGGGAGCAGCGAGCAGTACTTC.

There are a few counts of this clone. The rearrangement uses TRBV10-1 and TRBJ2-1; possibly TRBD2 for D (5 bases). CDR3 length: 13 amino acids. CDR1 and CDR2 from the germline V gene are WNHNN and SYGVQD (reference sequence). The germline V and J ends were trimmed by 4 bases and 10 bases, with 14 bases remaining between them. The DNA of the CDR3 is TGCGCCAGCAGTGGGGTGGTAGGAGGCGAGCAGTTCTTC. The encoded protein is CASSGVVGGEQFF.

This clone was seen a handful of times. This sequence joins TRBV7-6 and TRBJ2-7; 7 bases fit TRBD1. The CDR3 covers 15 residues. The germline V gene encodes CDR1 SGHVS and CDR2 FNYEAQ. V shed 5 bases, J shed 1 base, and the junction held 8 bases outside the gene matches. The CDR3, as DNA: TGTGCCAGCAGCCCAGGACAGGACTCATCCTACGAGCAGTACTTC. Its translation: CASSPGQDSSYEQYF.